Listed here are 20 T cell receptor beta chains from one sample, sequenced in a study of vaccination and CD4 T cells after COVID-19. At the Johns Hopkins FTIC core, DNA taken from cultured CD4+ T cells was sequenced by way of the Oncomine TCR Beta short-read assay. TCRdb redid the calling of the PCR reads with MiXCR, one entry per CDR3 protein. The data show 16,000 or so distinct CDR3 sequences, around 80% seen once. For these TCRs, the target antigens are not known. Specified treatment: roughly 11-day PBMC culture with coronavirus spike peptide pools or control peptides (ViraFEST assay). The material was CD4+ T cells from blood, cultured in vitro, obtained after SARS-CoV-2 vaccination. These receptors originate from a human donor who received a COVID-19 vaccine.

The V gene is TRBV20-1, the J gene TRBJ1-5; a weak D match, TRBD1 (6 bases). Trimming took off 0 bases at V and 0 bases at J, with 9 bases between the two ends. The germline gives CDR1 DFQATT, CDR2 SNEGSKA (reference sequence). This CDR3 region has 15 residues. CDR3 amino acids: CSAREMGHSNQPQHF. CDR3 sequence (DNA): TGCAGTGCTAGAGAAATGGGACATAGCAATCAGCCCCAGCATTTT.

This chain joins TRBV5-4 and TRBJ1-2, with 9 bases that match TRBD1. With 2 bases clipped from V and 5 bases from J, the junction kept 4 bases outside the gene matches. The CDR3 covers 14 residues. Germline loops: CDR1 SGHNT, CDR2 YYREEE (reference sequence). The CDR3 loop is CASSFTGGPYGYTF. DNA for the CDR3: TGTGCCAGCAGCTTTACAGGGGGCCCTTATGGCTACACCTTC.

This clonotype appeared once. The chain has TRBV20-1 and TRBJ1-1, with TRBD1 identical over 7 bases. The CDR3 sequence is 14 residues long. Losses at the gene ends were 5 bases for V and 2 bases for J; bases not matched to a gene: 8. The germline V gene has CDR1 DFQATT and CDR2 SNEGSKA (reference sequence). The CDR3 nucleotides are TGCAGTGCTTCACAGACAGGGAGCAACACTGAAGCTTTCTTT. Protein sequence: CSASQTGSNTEAFF.

This clonotype was found once. V is TRBV27 and J is TRBJ2-7, with D possibly TRBD1 on 6 matching bases. Germline V gives CDR1 MNHEY, CDR2 SMNVEV (reference sequence). V gave up 6 bases and J gave up 1 base, with 19 bases separating them. CDR3 length: 16 amino acids. CDR3: CASRNLRDTKSYEQYF. DNA of the CDR3: TGTGCCAGCAGAAACCTCCGGGACACCAAATCCTACGAGCAGTACTTC.

V is TRBV12-5 and J is TRBJ2-2, with TRBD1 identical over 9 bases. V lost 5 bases, J lost 5 bases, and 12 bases stayed unmatched. Germline assignment: CDR1 LGHNT and CDR2 FRNRAP. This CDR3 is built from 17 residues. The chain's CDR3 is CASGPRTGEDVTGELFF. The CDR3 DNA sequence: TGTGCTAGTGGTCCGCGGACAGGGGAAGATGTAACCGGGGAGCTGTTTTTT.

V and J are TRBV27 and TRBJ2-5; 10 bases line up with TRBD2. This CDR3 contains 16 residues. In germline, CDR1 is MNHEY, CDR2 SMNVEV (reference sequence). V lost 6 bases and J lost 7; bases outside the gene matches: 14. The CDR3 DNA reads TGTGCCAGCAGCCAAACCGGGACTAGCGCGCGGCGGACCCAGTACTTC. This encodes CASSQTGTSARRTQYF.

The chain combines TRBV19 with TRBJ2-3, with D hard to call. Germline V lookup: CDR1 LNHDA, CDR2 SQIVND (reference sequence). The length of the CDR3 is 15 residues. The ends were cut back, 3 bases at V and 0 bases at J, with 10 bases in the middle. Here the CDR3 reads CASSIEAASTDTQYF. CDR3 nucleotides: TGTGCCAGTAGTATTGAGGCTGCTAGCACAGATACGCAGTATTTT.

The chain carries TRBV9 and TRBJ1-6; TRBD1 is a possible D gene (6 bases). V was cut by 0 bases and J by 5 bases, with 18 bases left in between. The CDR3 covers 18 residues. Per the germline V gene, CDR1 is SGDLS and CDR2 is YYNGEE. CDR3 bases: TGTGCCAGCAGCGTAGGTTCAGCGGGGGGCGCGAATAATTCACCCCTCCACTTT. The encoded protein is CASSVGSAGGANNSPLHF. The entire variable domain, with the rest obtained from reference TRBV9 and TRBJ1-6, is as follows: DSGVTQTPKHLITATGQRVTLRCSPRSGDLSVYWYQQSLDQGLQFLIQYYNGEERAKGNILERFSAQQFPDLHSELNLSSLELGDSALYFCASSVGSAGGANNSPLHFGNGTRLTVT.

The V and J genes are TRBV15 and TRBJ1-1; 9 nucleotides match TRBD1. The CDR3 is 14 residues long. J lost 5 bases, V lost 4 bases, and 5 bases had no gene match. Germline assignment: CDR1 LNHNV and CDR2 YYDKDF (reference sequence). The CDR3 loop reads CATSTYRGRTEAFF. The CDR3 nucleotides read TGTGCCACCAGCACGTACAGGGGGCGAACTGAAGCTTTCTTT. Using reference TRBV15 and TRBJ1-1 for the parts outside the CDR3, the full variable domain is DAMVIQNPRYQVTQFGKPVTLSCSQTLNHNVMYWYQQKSSQAPKLLFHYYDKDFNNEADTPDNFQSRRPNTSFCFLDIRSPGLGDTAMYLCATSTYRGRTEAFFGQGTRLTVV.

This rearrangement joins TRBV6-1 to TRBJ2-3; 10 bases fit TRBD2. From germline, CDR1 is MNHNS and CDR2 SASEGT. CDR3 length: 20 residues. Losses at the gene ends were 7 bases for V and 0 bases for J; bases not matched to a gene: 19. The CDR3 here is CASTIVSGGRSPSSTDTQYF. The CDR3 DNA is TGTGCCAGCACGATCGTTAGCGGGGGGCGATCGCCGAGTAGCACAGATACGCAGTATTTT.

V usage is TRBV7-9 and J usage is TRBJ1-6, with no clear D. Trimming cost V 5 bases and J 6 bases, with 5 bases left between them. Per germline, CDR1 SEHNR and CDR2 FQNEAQ (reference sequence). The CDR3 length is 12 residues. CDR3 sequence (DNA): TGTGCCAGCAGCCGCAGTAATTCACCCCTCCACTTT. Translated: CASSRSNSPLHF.

The V and J genes are TRBV29-1 and TRBJ1-2, with D possibly being TRBD1 (6 bases). The CDR3 contains 12 residues. V dropped 1 base and J dropped 7 bases, with 10 bases sitting between them. Germline V gene data show CDR1 as SQVTM and CDR2 as ANQGSEA. CDR3 region: CSVEGTESGYTF. The DNA of the CDR3 is TGCAGCGTTGAAGGGACAGAAAGTGGCTACACCTTC.

The chain couples TRBV25-1 to TRBJ1-6; TRBD1 matches at 10 bases. CDR1 and CDR2 (germline): MGHDK, SYGVNS. J was trimmed by 1 base and V by 7 bases; bases with no gene match: 7. The CDR3 contains 17 residues. CDR3 coding DNA: TGTGCCAGCATGGGACAGGGGCGAGGGTCCTATAATTCACCCCTCCACTTT. This encodes CASMGQGRGSYNSPLHF.

The rearrangement joins TRBV10-3 to TRBJ1-2; 8 nucleotides line up with TRBD1. The CDR3 runs 16 residues. V was pared by 3 bases and J by 2 bases, with 8 bases of the junction left unmatched. From germline, CDR1 is ENHRY and CDR2 SYGVKD. CDR3: CAISENIRGRNYGYTF. CDR3 DNA sequence: TGTGCCATCAGTGAAAATATCAGGGGGCGGAACTATGGCTACACCTTC.

The chain employs TRBV3-1 and TRBJ1-3; D perhaps matches TRBD1 (6 bases). Germline V gene lookup returns CDR1 LGHDT and CDR2 YNNKEL (reference sequence). This CDR3 has 16 residues. The V end was cut by 2 bases, the J end by 0 bases, with 11 bases between. This chain's CDR3 is CASSQYRDYSGNTIYF. As DNA, the CDR3 is TGTGCCAGCAGCCAATACAGGGATTACTCTGGAAACACCATATATTTT.

The rearrangement joins TRBV6-2 or TRBV6-3 to TRBJ1-2; D unresolved. Trimming removed 0 bases at V and 6 bases at J, with 14 bases between. Germline-derived CDR1 and CDR2 are MNHEY and SVGEGT. The CDR3 is 15 residues long. The CDR3 DNA sequence: TGTGCCAGCAGTTACTCGAACTTTCGAGAGGATGGCTACACCTTC. As protein: CASSYSNFREDGYTF.

This chain joins TRBV20-1 and TRBJ2-5; the D is unclear. The CDR3 extends over 15 amino acids. The ends were cut back, 3 bases at V and 0 bases at J, with 14 bases in the middle. The V gene's germline CDR1 is DFQATT and CDR2 SNEGSKA (reference sequence). CDR3 in amino acids: CSARGTQRYQETQYF. DNA of the CDR3: TGCAGTGCTAGGGGTACTCAGAGATACCAAGAGACCCAGTACTTC.

The V gene is TRBV15, the J gene TRBJ2-1; TRBD2 matches at 8 bases. The CDR3 is 17 amino acids. The V segment lost 1 base and the J segment 7 bases; nucleotides outside the gene matches: 12. From germline, CDR1 is LNHNV and CDR2 YYDKDF (reference sequence). The CDR3 DNA reads TGTGCCACCAGCAGAGTTTTTGCCGGGGGGGCCCAAAATGAGCAGTTCTTC. Its protein is CATSRVFAGGAQNEQFF.

The gene calls are TRBV6-1 and TRBJ1-1, with a possible D match to TRBD1 (5 bases). V was shortened by 4 bases and J by 5 bases, with 11 bases between the two germline ends. The CDR3 is made up of 13 amino acids. The germline gives CDR1 MNHNS, CDR2 SASEGT. The CDR3 loop reads CASSVNWGTEAFF. As DNA, the CDR3 is TGTGCCAGCAGTGTTAACTGGGGGACTGAAGCTTTCTTT.

V is TRBV7-9 and J is TRBJ2-5, with 9 bases identical to TRBD2. This CDR3 comprises 17 residues. V shed 4 bases and J 1 base; nucleotides not matched to a gene: 10. Germline loops: CDR1 SEHNR, CDR2 FQNEAQ (reference sequence). Written as DNA, the CDR3 is TGTGCCAGCAGCTCATTAATCTTGACTAGCGGCCAAGAGACCCAGTACTTC. This encodes CASSSLILTSGQETQYF.